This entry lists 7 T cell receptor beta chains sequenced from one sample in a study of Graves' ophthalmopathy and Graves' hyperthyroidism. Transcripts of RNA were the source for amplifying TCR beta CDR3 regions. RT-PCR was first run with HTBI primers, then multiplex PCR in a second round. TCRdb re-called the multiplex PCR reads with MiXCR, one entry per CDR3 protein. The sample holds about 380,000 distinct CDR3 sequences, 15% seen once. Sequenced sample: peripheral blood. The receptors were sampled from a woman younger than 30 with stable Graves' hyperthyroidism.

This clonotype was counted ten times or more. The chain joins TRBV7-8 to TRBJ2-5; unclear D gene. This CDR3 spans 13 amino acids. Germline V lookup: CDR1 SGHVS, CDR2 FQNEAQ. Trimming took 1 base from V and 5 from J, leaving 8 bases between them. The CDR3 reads CASSLGYWETQYF. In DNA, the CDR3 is TGTGCCAGCAGCTTAGGGTATTGGGAGACCCAGTACTTC.

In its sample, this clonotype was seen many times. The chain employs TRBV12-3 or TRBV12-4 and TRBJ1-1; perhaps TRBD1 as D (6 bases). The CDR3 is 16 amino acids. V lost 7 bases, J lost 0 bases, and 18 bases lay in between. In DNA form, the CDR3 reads TGTGCCAGCAAACCCCTGGACAGCTTCATGAACACTGAAGCTTTCTTT. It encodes CASKPLDSFMNTEAFF.

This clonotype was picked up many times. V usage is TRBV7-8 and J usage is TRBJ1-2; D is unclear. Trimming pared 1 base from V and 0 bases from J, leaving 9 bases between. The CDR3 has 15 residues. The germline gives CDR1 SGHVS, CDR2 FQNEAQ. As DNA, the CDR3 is TGTGCCAGCAGCTTAGTTGGGAGAACTAACTATGGCTACACCTTC. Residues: CASSLVGRTNYGYTF.

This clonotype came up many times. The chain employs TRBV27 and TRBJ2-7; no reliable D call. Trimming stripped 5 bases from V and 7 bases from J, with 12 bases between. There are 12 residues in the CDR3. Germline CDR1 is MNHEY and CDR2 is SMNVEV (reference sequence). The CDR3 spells CASSPPGGEQYF. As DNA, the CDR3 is TGTGCCAGCAGTCCTCCGGGCGGAGAGCAGTACTTC.

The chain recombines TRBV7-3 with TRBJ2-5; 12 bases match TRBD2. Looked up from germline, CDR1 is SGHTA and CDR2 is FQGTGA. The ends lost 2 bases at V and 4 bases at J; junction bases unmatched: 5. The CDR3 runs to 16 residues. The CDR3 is CASSLRTTSGGETQYF. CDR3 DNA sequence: TGTGCCAGCAGCTTACGTACGACTAGCGGGGGAGAGACCCAGTACTTC.

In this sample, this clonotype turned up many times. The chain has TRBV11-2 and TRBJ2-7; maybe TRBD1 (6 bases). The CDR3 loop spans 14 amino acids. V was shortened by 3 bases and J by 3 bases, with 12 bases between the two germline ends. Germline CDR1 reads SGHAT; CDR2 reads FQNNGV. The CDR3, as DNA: TGTGCCAGCAGCTTCGCAGGGGCGGGCTACGAGCAGTACTTC. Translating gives CASSFAGAGYEQYF. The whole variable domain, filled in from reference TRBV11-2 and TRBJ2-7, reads EAGVAQSPRYKIIEKRQSVAFWCNPISGHATLYWYQQILGQGPKLLIQFQNNGVVDDSQLPKDRFSAERLKGVDSTLKIQPAKLEDSAVYLCASSFAGAGYEQYFGPGTRLTVT.

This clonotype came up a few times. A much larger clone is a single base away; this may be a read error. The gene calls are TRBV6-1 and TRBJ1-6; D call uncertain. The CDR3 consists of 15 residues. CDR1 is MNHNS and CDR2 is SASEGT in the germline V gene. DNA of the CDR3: TGTGCCAGCAACCTATCCGGGGATTATAATTCACCCCCCCACTTT. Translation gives CASNLSGDYNSPPHF.